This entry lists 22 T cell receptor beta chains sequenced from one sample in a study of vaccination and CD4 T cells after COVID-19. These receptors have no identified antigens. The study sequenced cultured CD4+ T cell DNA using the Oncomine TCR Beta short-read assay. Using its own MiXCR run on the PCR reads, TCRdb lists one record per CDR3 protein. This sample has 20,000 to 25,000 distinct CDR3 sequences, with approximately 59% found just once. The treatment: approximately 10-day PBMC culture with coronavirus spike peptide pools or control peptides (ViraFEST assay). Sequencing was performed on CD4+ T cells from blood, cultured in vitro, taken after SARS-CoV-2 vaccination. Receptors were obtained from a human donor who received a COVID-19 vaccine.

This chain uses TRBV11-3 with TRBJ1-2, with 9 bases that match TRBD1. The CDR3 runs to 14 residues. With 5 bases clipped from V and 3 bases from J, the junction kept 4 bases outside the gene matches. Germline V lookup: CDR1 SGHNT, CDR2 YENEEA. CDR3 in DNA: TGTGCCAGCAGCCCCACAGGGGGCGACTATGGCTACACCTTC. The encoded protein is CASSPTGGDYGYTF.

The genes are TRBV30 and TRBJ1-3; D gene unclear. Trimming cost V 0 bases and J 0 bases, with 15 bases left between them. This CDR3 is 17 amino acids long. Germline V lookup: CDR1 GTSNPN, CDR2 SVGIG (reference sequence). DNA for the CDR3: TGTGCCTGGAGTGTACTGGGCCACCTCGCCTCTGGAAACACCATATATTTT. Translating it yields CAWSVLGHLASGNTIYF.

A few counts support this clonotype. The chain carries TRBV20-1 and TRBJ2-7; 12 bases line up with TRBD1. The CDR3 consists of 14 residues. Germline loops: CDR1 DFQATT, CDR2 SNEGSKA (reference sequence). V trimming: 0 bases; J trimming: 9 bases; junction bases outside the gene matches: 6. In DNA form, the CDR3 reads TGCAGTGCTAGAGATCAGGGACAGGGGGCTATGCAGTACTTC. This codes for CSARDQGQGAMQYF.

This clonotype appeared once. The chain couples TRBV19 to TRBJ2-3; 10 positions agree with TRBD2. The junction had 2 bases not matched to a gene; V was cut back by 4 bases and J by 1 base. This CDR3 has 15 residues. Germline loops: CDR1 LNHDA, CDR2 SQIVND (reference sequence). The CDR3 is CASSRGLAGTDTQYF. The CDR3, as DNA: TGTGCCAGTAGTAGAGGACTAGCGGGCACAGATACGCAGTATTTT. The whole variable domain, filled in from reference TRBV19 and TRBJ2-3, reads DGGITQSPKYLFRKEGQNVTLSCEQNLNHDAMYWYRQDPGQGLRLIYYSQIVNDFQKGDIAEGYSVSREKKESFPLTVTSAQKNPTAFYLCASSRGLAGTDTQYFGPGTRLTVL.

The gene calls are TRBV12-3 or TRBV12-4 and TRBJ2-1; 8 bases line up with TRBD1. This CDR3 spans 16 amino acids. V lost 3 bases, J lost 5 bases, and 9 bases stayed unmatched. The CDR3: CASSFLPGGLDNEQFF. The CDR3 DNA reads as TGTGCCAGCAGTTTCCTCCCAGGGGGCCTCGACAATGAGCAGTTCTTC.

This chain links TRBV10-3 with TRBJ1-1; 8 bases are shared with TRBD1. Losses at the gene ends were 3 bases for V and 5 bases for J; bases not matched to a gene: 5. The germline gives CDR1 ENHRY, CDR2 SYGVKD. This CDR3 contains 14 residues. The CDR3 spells CAISDRGQGTEAFF. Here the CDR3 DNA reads TGTGCCATCAGTGACAGGGGGCAGGGGACTGAAGCTTTCTTT.

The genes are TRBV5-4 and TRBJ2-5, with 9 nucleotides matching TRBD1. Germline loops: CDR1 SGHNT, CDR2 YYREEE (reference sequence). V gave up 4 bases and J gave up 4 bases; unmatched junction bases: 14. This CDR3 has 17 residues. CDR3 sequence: CASSLPTGGLSVETQYF. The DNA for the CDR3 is TGTGCCAGCAGCCTGCCGACAGGGGGGTTGTCGGTAGAGACCCAGTACTTC.

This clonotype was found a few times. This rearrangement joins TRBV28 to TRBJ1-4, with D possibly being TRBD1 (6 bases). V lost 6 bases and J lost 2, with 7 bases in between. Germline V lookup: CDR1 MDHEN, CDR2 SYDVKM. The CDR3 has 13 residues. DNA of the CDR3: TGTGCCAGCAGAAGGGGGACTAATGAAAAACTGTTTTTT. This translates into CASRRGTNEKLFF.

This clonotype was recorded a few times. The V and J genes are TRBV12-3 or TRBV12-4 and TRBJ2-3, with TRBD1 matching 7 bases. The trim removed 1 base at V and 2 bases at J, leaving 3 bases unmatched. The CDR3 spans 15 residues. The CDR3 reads CASSLGEGATDTQYF. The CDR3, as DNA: TGTGCCAGCAGTTTAGGTGAGGGGGCCACAGATACGCAGTATTTT.

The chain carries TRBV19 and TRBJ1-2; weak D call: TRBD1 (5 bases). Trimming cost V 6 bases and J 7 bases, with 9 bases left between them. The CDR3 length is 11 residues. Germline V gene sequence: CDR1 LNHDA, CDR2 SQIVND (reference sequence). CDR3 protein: CASSRTSGYTF. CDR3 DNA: TGTGCCAGTAGCAGGACATCTGGCTACACCTTC.

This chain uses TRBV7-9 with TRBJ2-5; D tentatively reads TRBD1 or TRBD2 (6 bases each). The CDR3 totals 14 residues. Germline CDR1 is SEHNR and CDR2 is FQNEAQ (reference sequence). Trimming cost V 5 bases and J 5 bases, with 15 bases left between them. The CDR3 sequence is CASSRTAGGETQYF. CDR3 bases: TGTGCCAGCAGCCGGACAGCCGGAGGGGAGACCCAGTACTTC.

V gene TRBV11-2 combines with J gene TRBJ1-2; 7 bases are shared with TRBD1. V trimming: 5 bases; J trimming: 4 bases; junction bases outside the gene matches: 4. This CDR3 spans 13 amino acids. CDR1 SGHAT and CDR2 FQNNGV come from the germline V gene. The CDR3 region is CASSGDRRYGYTF. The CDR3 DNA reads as TGTGCCAGCAGCGGGGACAGACGCTATGGCTACACCTTC.

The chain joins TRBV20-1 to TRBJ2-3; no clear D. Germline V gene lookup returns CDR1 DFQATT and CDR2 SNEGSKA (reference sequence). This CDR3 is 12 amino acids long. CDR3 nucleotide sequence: TGCAGCGCCGAGGCGACGCGGAATACGCAGTATTTT. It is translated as CSAEATRNTQYF.

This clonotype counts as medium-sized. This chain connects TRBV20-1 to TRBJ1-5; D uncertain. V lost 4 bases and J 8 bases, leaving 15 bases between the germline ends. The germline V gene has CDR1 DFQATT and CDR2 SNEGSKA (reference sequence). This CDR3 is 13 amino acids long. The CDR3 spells CSATDGSLKPQHF. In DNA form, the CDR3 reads TGCAGTGCTACGGACGGAAGTCTTAAGCCCCAGCATTTT.

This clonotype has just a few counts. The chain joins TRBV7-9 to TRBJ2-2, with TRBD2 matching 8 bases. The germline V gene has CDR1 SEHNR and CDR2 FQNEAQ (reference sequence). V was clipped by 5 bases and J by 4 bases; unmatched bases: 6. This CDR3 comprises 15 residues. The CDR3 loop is CASSQLAGPTGELFF. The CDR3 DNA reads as TGTGCCAGCAGCCAGCTAGCGGGTCCCACCGGGGAGCTGTTTTTT.

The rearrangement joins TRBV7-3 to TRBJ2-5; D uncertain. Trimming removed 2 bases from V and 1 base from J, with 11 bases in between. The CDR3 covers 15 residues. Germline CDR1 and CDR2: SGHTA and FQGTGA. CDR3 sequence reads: CASSLRPAAQETQYF. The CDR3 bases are TGTGCCAGCAGCTTACGCCCGGCAGCCCAAGAGACCCAGTACTTC.

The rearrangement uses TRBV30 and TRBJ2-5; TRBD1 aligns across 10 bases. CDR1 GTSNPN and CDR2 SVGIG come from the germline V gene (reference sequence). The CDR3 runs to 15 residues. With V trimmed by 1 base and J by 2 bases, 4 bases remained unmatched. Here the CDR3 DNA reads TGTGCCTGGAGTGGGGGGGGACAGGGGCAAGAGACCCAGTACTTC. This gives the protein CAWSGGGQGQETQYF.

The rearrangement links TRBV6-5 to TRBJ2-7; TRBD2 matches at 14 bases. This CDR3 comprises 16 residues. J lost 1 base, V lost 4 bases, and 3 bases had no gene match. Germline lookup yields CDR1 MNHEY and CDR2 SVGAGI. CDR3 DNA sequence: TGTGCCAGCAGTTCGGGACTAGCGGGGGAATCCTACGAGCAGTACTTC. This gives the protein CASSSGLAGESYEQYF.

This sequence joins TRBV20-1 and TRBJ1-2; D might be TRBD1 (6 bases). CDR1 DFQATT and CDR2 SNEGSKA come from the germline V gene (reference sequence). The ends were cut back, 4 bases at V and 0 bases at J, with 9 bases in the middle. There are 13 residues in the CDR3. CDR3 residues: CSATTGSNYGYTF. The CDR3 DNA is TGCAGTGCTACTACAGGGTCTAACTATGGCTACACCTTC.

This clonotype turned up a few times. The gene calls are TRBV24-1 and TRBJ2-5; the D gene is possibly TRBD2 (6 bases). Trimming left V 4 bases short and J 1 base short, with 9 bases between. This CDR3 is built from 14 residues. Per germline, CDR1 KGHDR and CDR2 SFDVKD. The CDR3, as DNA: TGTGCCACCAGTGACCCCGGGGGCCAAGAGACCCAGTACTTC. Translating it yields CATSDPGGQETQYF.

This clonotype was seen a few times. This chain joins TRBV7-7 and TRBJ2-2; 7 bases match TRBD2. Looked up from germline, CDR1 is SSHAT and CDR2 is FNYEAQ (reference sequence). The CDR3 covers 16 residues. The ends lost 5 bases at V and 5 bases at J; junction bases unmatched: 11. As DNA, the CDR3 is TGTGCCAGCAGCCCGCTGGGGGGGGGTAATACCGGGGAGCTGTTTTTT. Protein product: CASSPLGGGNTGELFF.

The CDR3 loop reads CASSTGLALAKNIQYF. In DNA, the CDR3 is TGTGCCAGTAGTACGGGACTAGCGCTGGCCAAAAACATTCAGTACTTC. V usage is TRBV19 and J usage is TRBJ2-4; 10 positions match TRBD2. The CDR3 has 16 amino acids. V lost 4 bases and J lost 1; bases outside the gene matches: 4. Germline-derived CDR1 and CDR2 are LNHDA and SQIVND (reference sequence).